These 14 T cell receptor beta chains came from one sample sequenced in a study of beta chain features in type 1 diabetes. No antigen has been identified for these receptors. General study results and limits: A moderate, significant TCRB CDR3 shortening appeared in type 1 diabetes across four CD4+ subsets.

Expressed TCRB transcripts got sequenced, as all isolated RNA was reverse transcribed. Method: immunoSEQ multiplex PCR; TCRdb's copy keeps in-frame clones and lacks some. The sample contains 600,000 or so clones, more than 12% of which appear only once. Sequenced sample: naive CD4+ T cells from blood. Source of these receptors: a man younger than 35 with type 1 diabetes.

This clone was seen a few times. The genes are TRBV7-9 and TRBJ2-7, with D perhaps matching TRBD1 (6 bases). The ends were cut back, 4 bases at V and 3 bases at J, with 7 bases in the middle. Germline CDR1 is SEHNR and CDR2 is FQNEAQ (reference sequence). The CDR3 loop spans 12 amino acids. CDR3 in DNA: TGTGCCAGCAGCTCAGGGGACTACGAGCAGTACTTC. Translating gives CASSSGDYEQYF.

This rearrangement joins TRBV30 to TRBJ2-2, with TRBD2 matching 7 bases. CDR1 GTSNPN and CDR2 SVGIG come from the germline V gene (reference sequence). The length of the CDR3 is 11 residues. Unmatched junction bases numbered 4, after V lost 8 bases and J lost 7 bases. The CDR3 DNA is TGTGCCCGTGGGAGGGTCGGGGAGCTGTTTTTT. Protein sequence: CARGRVGELFF.

For the CDR3, the DNA is TGTGCCAGCTCCCCGGGGACGAAGAACACTGAAGCTTTCTTT. Amino acid sequence: CASSPGTKNTEAFF. The chain combines TRBV28 with TRBJ1-1; the D gene is possibly TRBD1 (5 bases). Trimming left V 8 bases short and J 1 base short, with 14 bases between. Germline V gene lookup returns CDR1 MDHEN and CDR2 SYDVKM. The CDR3 length is 14 residues.

This clone came up a few times. The chain links TRBV5-6 to TRBJ1-5; the D is unclear. Germline-derived CDR1 and CDR2 are SGHDT and YYEEEE. The V and J ends lost 4 bases and 0 bases respectively, with 8 bases between them. This CDR3 is built from 14 residues. The CDR3 sequence is CASSRIYSNQPQHF. As DNA, the CDR3 is TGTGCCAGCAGCCGAATCTATAGCAATCAGCCCCAGCATTTT.

The rearrangement joins TRBV6-1 to TRBJ2-3; TRBD2 matches at 8 bases. Per the germline V gene, CDR1 is MNHNS and CDR2 is SASEGT. The J segment lost 7 bases and the V segment lost 2 bases, leaving 5 bases of the junction unmatched. This CDR3 comprises 14 residues. CDR3 DNA sequence: TGTGCCAGCAGTGAAAGTCGGGGGGGGAATACGCAGTATTTT. Its protein product is CASSESRGGNTQYF.

The CDR3 DNA reads TGTGCCAGCAGCTTAACCTCGGGGCGGAGGAACACTGAAGCTTTCTTT. Its protein product is CASSLTSGRRNTEAFF. V usage is TRBV7-2 and J usage is TRBJ1-1; possibly TRBD1 for D (5 bases). Germline CDR1 and CDR2: SGHTA and FQGNSA. The CDR3 totals 16 residues. Deletions cut 2 bases from V and 1 base from J, with 14 bases between.

This clone was counted between two and nine times. The rearrangement uses TRBV4-1 and TRBJ2-7, with D perhaps matching TRBD1 or TRBD2 (5 bases each). This CDR3 is 14 amino acids long. Trimming pared 0 bases from V and 3 bases from J, leaving 9 bases between. The germline CDR1 and CDR2 sequences are MGHRA and YSYEKL. The DNA for the CDR3 is TGCGCCAGCAGCCAAGAACGGGACCACTACGAGCAGTACTTC. Protein: CASSQERDHYEQYF.

The chain links TRBV14 to TRBJ2-5; the D gene is possibly TRBD2 (7 bases). The V and J ends lost 0 bases and 1 base respectively, with 12 bases between them. The CDR3 has 16 residues. The germline CDR1 and CDR2 sequences are SGHDN and FVKESK. The CDR3 sequence: CASSQDGRGIQETQYF. The CDR3 DNA sequence: TGTGCCAGCAGCCAAGATGGGAGGGGGATCCAAGAGACCCAGTACTTC.

The chain recombines TRBV2 with TRBJ2-5; either TRBD1 or TRBD2 may supply D (5 bases each). CDR1 is SNHLY, CDR2 FYNNEI, per germline. V was shortened by 5 bases and J by 1 base, with 8 bases between the two germline ends. The CDR3 totals 13 residues. CDR3 nucleotides: TGTGCCAGCAGTTACGGGGCCCAAGAGACCCAGTACTTC. Translation gives CASSYGAQETQYF.

On this clone: Other nucleotide sequences in the sample specify the same CDR3. The chain couples TRBV2 to TRBJ1-5, with TRBD1 matching 10 bases. The trim removed 9 bases at V and 5 bases at J, leaving 4 bases unmatched. CDR1 is SNHLY, CDR2 FYNNEI, per germline. The CDR3 has 13 residues. The CDR3, as DNA: TGTGCCAGTTCCGGGACAGGGGATCAGCCCCAGCATTTT. Protein sequence: CASSGTGDQPQHF.

This clone was detected a few times. The chain links TRBV7-9 to TRBJ2-1; D call uncertain. This CDR3 has 14 residues. V lost 7 bases and J lost 7, with 17 bases in between. In germline, CDR1 is SEHNR, CDR2 FQNEAQ (reference sequence). CDR3 bases: TGTGCCAGCACCCGCTTACGTTCTTTGAATGAGCAGTTCTTC. This sequence encodes CASTRLRSLNEQFF.

This clone was detected only a few times. The V gene is TRBV5-8, the J gene TRBJ2-1, with D possibly matching TRBD2 (5 bases). Trimming shortened V by 6 bases and J by 3 bases, and 10 bases separated the two germline ends. The CDR3 consists of 13 residues. CDR1 is SGHTS, CDR2 YDEGEE, per germline. The CDR3 region has the DNA TGTGCCAGCATTAGCGAGTACTACAATGAGCAGTTCTTC. Translating gives CASISEYYNEQFF.

V gene TRBV7-2 combines with J gene TRBJ1-5; TRBD1 might be the D (5 bases). V gave up 1 base and J gave up 6 bases, with 13 bases separating them. The CDR3 extends over 15 amino acids. The germline gives CDR1 SGHTA, CDR2 FQGNSA. The CDR3 loop reads CASSLGGGDGQPQHF. CDR3 DNA: TGTGCCAGCAGCTTAGGTGGGGGGGATGGTCAGCCCCAGCATTTT.

The chain is built from TRBV18 and TRBJ2-1; D gene uncertain. Trimming cost V 3 bases and J 7 bases, with 13 bases left between them. Germline V gene sequence: CDR1 KGHSH, CDR2 LQKENI. CDR3 size: 14 residues. The CDR3, as DNA: TGTGCCAGCTCACCCTTCCCCCCCCAAAATGAGCAGTTCTTC. It codes for CASSPFPPQNEQFF.